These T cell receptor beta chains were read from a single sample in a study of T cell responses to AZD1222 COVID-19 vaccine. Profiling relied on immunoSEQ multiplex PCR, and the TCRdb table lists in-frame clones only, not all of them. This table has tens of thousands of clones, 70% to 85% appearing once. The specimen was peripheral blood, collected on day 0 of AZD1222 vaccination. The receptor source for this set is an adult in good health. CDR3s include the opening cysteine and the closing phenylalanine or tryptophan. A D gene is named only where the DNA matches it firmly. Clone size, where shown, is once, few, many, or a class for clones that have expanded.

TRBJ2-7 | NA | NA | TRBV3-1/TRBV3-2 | TGTGCCAGCAGCCCCGGTGGGGGCCCTTACGAGCAGTACTTC | CASSPGGGPYEQYF
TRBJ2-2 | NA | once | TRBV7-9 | TGTGCCAGCAGCCAGAGGACTCCGAACACCGGGGAGCTGTTTTTT | CASSQRTPNTGELFF
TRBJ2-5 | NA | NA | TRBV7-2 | TGTGCCAGCAGCTTAAGTGCTTTCCAAGAGACCCAGTACTTC | CASSLSAFQETQYF
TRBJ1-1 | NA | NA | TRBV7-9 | TGTGCCAGCAGCCCAGGTACCGGTGCCGAAGCTTTCTTT | CASSPGTGAEAFF
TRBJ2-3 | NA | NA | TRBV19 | TGTGCCAGTAGTACCTTGGGAACGCAGTATTTT | CASSTLGTQYF
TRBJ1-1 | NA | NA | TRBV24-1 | TGTGCCACCAGAGCCGACGGAACGAACACTGAAGCTTTCTTT | CATRADGTNTEAFF
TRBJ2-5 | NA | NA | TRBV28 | TGTGCCAGCAGTTTTACGGGAGAGGTGGAGACCCAGTACTTC | CASSFTGEVETQYF
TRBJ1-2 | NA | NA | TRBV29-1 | TGCAGCGTTACAGAGAACTATGGCTACACCTTC | CSVTENYGYTF
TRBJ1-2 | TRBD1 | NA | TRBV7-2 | TGTGCCAGCAGCCCGATGACAGGGTTGGCCTATGGCTACACCTTC | CASSPMTGLAYGYTF
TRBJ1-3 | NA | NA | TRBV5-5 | TGTGCCAGCAGCTTAGCGGGGAACGGAAACACCATATATTTT | CASSLAGNGNTIYF
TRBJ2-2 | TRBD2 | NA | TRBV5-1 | TGCGCCAGCAGCTTGGGACTAGCGTGGGACACCGGGGAGCTGTTTTTT | CASSLGLAWDTGELFF
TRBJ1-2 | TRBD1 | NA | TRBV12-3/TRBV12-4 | TGTGCCGTACAGGGGGCGATTGATGGCTACACCTTC | CAVQGAIDGYTF
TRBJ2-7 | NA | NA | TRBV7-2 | TGTGCCAGCAGCTTATGGGACTCCTCGTCGCGGGAGCAGTACTTC | CASSLWDSSSREQYF
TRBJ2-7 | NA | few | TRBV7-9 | TGTGCCAGCAGCTCAACTAAATTAGACAGAGCCGATCCCTACGAGCAGTACTTC | CASSSTKLDRADPYEQYF
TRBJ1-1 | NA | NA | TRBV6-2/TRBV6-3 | TGTGCCAGCAGCTACTCGGGACGGGTGAACACTGAAGCTTTCTTT | CASSYSGRVNTEAFF
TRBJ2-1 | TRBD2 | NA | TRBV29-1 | TGCAGCGTGGGAGGGATCAACTACAATGAGCAGTTCTTC | CSVGGINYNEQFF
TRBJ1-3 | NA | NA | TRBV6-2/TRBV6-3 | TGTGCCAGCAGCCACAGGAAACCCTCTGGAAACACCATATATTTT | CASSHRKPSGNTIYF
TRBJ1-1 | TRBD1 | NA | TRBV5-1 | TGCGCCAGCAGCTACAGGGGGCAGGACACTGAAGCTTTCTTT | CASSYRGQDTEAFF
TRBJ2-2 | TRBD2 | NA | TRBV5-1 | TGCGCCAGCAGCTTGCAGCTAGCGGGAGCCGGGGAGCTGTTTTTT | CASSLQLAGAGELFF
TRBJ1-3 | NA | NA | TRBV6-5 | TGTGCCAGCACTCAAGGGACGGGAAACACCATATATTTT | CASTQGTGNTIYF
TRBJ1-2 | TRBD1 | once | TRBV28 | TGTGCCAGCAGTCCTGGACAGGGTGGCTATGGCTACACCTTC | CASSPGQGGYGYTF
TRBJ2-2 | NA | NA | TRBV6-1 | TGTGCCAGCAGAGAAGGCGTAGGCGGCACCGGGGAGCTGTTTTTT | CASREGVGGTGELFF
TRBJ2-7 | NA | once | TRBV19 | TGTGCCAGTAGTAACACAGGGTTTTCTCAGTACTTC | CASSNTGFSQYF
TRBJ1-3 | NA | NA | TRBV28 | TGTGCCAGCAGTTTTATCCGGTTCTCTGGAAACACCATATATTTT | CASSFIRFSGNTIYF
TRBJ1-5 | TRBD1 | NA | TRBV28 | TGTGCCAGCACCAAGACAGGGGGTTATCAGCCCCAGCATTTT | CASTKTGGYQPQHF
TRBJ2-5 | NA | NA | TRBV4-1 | TGCGCCAGCAGCCGTTCGACGGGGGGCGGGGAGACCCAGTACTTC | CASSRSTGGGETQYF